This section outlines one T cell receptor (beta chain) sequence together with its context. Given a much more abundant clone one base away, this may be a read error. The CDR3 covers 13 residues. Germline CDR1 reads ENHRY; CDR2 reads SYGVKD. From the RT-PCR reads, TCRdb called clonotypes with MiXCR, one entry per CDR3 protein. This sample carries roughly 780,000 distinct CDR3 sequences, roughly 18% of them seen once, and the ten largest clones take roughly a tenth. The sample comes from a study of response to subunit inactivated influenza vaccine. V and J are TRBV10-3 and TRBJ2-1; D call uncertain. The specimen comprised PBMCs from blood, sampled 5 days after vaccination. The clonotype originates from a man aged 45-60 years who received an inactivated influenza vaccine. CDR3 amino acids: CAITETALNEQFF. The CDR3 bases are TGTGCCATCACTGAGACGGCACTCAATGAGCAGTTCTTC.